One sample yielded the 14 T cell receptor beta chains listed below, sequenced in a study of early T cells in non-severe SARS-CoV-2 infection. MiXCR was run by TCRdb on the 5' RACE reads, yielding one entry per CDR3 protein. The sample shows about 35,000 distinct CDR3 sequences, almost 6% of them seen only once. The sample taken for sequencing was whole blood. The receptors derive from an adult who was a healthcare worker with PCR-confirmed SARS-CoV-2 infection or an uninfected control (not recorded which).

There are many counts of this clonotype. J is TRBJ1-1 and V is TRBV10-3, with D uncertain. The V end lost 9 bases, the J end lost 0 bases, and 5 bases lay between the germline ends. Germline V gives CDR1 ENHRY, CDR2 SYGVKD. The CDR3 spans 11 residues. DNA of the CDR3: TGTGCCATAGCTATGAACACTGAAGCTTTCTTT. As protein: CAIAMNTEAFF.

This clonotype was detected many times. The chain employs TRBV7-8 and TRBJ2-1, with no clear D. The germline V gene encodes CDR1 SGHVS and CDR2 FQNEAQ. The CDR3 is 13 residues long. V dropped 4 bases and J dropped 9 bases, with 13 bases sitting between them. The DNA for the CDR3 is TGTGCCAGCAGCTCCTCTAGGTGGCGTGAGCAGTTCTTC. Translated, it gives CASSSSRWREQFF.

The chain links TRBV2 to TRBJ2-7; 7 bases match TRBD1. V shed 10 bases, J shed 0 bases, and the junction held 6 bases outside the gene matches. CDR3 size: 13 residues. CDR1 SNHLY and CDR2 FYNNEI come from the germline V gene. The CDR3 loop is CATRDSYSYEQYF. The CDR3 nucleotides are TGTGCCACGAGGGACAGCTACTCCTACGAGCAGTACTTC.

This clonotype showed up many times. The V and J genes are TRBV7-2 and TRBJ2-7, with TRBD1 matching 7 bases. The CDR3 length is 15 residues. Germline CDR1 reads SGHTA; CDR2 reads FQGNSA. After removal of 1 base from V and 4 bases from J, the junction contained 7 bases not matched to a gene. In DNA, the CDR3 is TGTGCCAGCAGCTTAGATCGACAGGGCCCTTACGAGCAGTACTTC. It specifies CASSLDRQGPYEQYF.

This clonotype appeared many times. The conserved final phenylalanine or tryptophan is absent from the CDR3, which likely points to a read error. Because the CDR3's place on the DNA is in doubt, the DNA is left out and the CDR3 is given as listed by TCRdb. The chain joins TRBV6-4 to TRBJ1-6. A total of 12 residues make up the CDR3, ends included. The germline V gene has CDR1 MRHNA and CDR2 SNTAGT. The CDR3 loop reads CASSKGPGTTSL.

This clonotype was observed at least ten times. The CDR3 region is CASSQVVLVGETQYF. For the CDR3, the DNA is TGCGCCAGCAGCCAAGTCGTCCTAGTCGGGGAGACCCAGTACTTC. The rearrangement joins TRBV4-1 to TRBJ2-5; D remains ambiguous. With 1 base removed from V and 5 bases from J, the gap between germline ends came to 14 bases. The CDR3 has 15 amino acids. Germline V lookup: CDR1 MGHRA, CDR2 YSYEKL.

This clonotype was counted many times. This chain connects TRBV3-1 to TRBJ2-7, with D uncertain. The CDR3 is made up of 15 amino acids. The germline V gene encodes CDR1 LGHDT and CDR2 YNNKEL (reference sequence). V lost 4 bases and J lost 4, with 17 bases in between. The CDR3 DNA reads TGTGCCAGCAGCCCCCGTCCGGGCCTTGGGTACGAGCAGTACTTC. This sequence encodes CASSPRPGLGYEQYF.

Concerning this clonotype itself: Since a much larger clone is just one base distant, this may be a read error. The chain carries TRBV5-6 and TRBJ2-4; D perhaps matches TRBD2 (5 bases). This CDR3 is 13 amino acids long. Germline lookup yields CDR1 SGHDT and CDR2 YYEEEE. The chain's CDR3 is CVSSLGSGDIQYF. CDR3 nucleotide sequence: TGTGTCAGCAGTCTGGGCAGCGGCGACATTCAGTACTTC.

This clonotype has a count of ten or more. The chain links TRBV20-1 to TRBJ1-2, with 9 bases identical to TRBD1. The CDR3 is made up of 14 amino acids. The trim removed 3 bases at V and 6 bases at J, leaving 8 bases unmatched. The germline V gene has CDR1 DFQATT and CDR2 SNEGSKA (reference sequence). CDR3 protein: CSASKDRGSNGYTF. The CDR3 DNA reads as TGCAGTGCTAGCAAGGACAGGGGCTCTAATGGCTACACCTTC.

In its sample, this clonotype was seen many times. This rearrangement joins TRBV20-1 to TRBJ1-5; 8 bases fit TRBD1. Germline V gives CDR1 DFQATT, CDR2 SNEGSKA (reference sequence). The CDR3 covers 14 residues. J gave up 5 bases and V 6 bases, and 9 bases lay outside the gene matches. For the CDR3, the DNA is TGCAGTGCGGGCGGACAGGGAAGGGATCAGCCCCAGCATTTT. The encoded protein is CSAGGQGRDQPQHF.

This clonotype was recorded many times. This chain connects TRBV7-6 to TRBJ2-3; D may match TRBD1 or TRBD2 (5 bases each). Germline V gives CDR1 SGHVS, CDR2 FNYEAQ. The CDR3 contains 17 residues. V was pared by 2 bases and J by 4 bases, with 19 bases between. CDR3 coding DNA: TGTGCCAGCAGCTTAATCGTGTGGGACCTGAGGGCAGATACGCAGTATTTT. Its protein product is CASSLIVWDLRADTQYF.

This clonotype has a count of ten or more. The chain has TRBV6-6 and TRBJ1-5; D gene ambiguous. V was clipped by 6 bases and J by 11 bases, with 11 bases between them. The CDR3 spans 11 residues. In germline, CDR1 is MNHNY, CDR2 SVGAGI (reference sequence). The CDR3 reads CASSPLWAQHF. The CDR3 DNA follows: TGTGCCAGCAGCCCCCTCTGGGCCCAGCATTTT.

This clonotype was seen ten or more times. The rearrangement uses TRBV7-2 and TRBJ2-7; D ambiguous. CDR1 is SGHTA and CDR2 is FQGNSA in the germline V gene. Trimming cost V 5 bases and J 3 bases, with 8 bases left between them. This CDR3 comprises 12 residues. The chain's CDR3 is CASSPDVYEQYF. The CDR3 DNA reads as TGTGCCAGCAGCCCTGACGTCTACGAGCAGTACTTC.

This clonotype was seen many times. CDR3 sequence (DNA): TGTGCCAGCAGCCCCTTGGGGGCCTCTCCTGAGCAGTTCTTC. Amino acid sequence: CASSPLGASPEQFF. The rearrangement uses TRBV6-4 and TRBJ2-1, with a tentative D call TRBD1 (6 bases). From germline, CDR1 is MRHNA and CDR2 SNTAGT. This CDR3 spans 14 amino acids. Trimming took off 6 bases at V and 9 bases at J, with 18 bases between the two ends.